These 25 T cell receptor beta chains came from one sample sequenced in a study of shared clonotypes between healthy human individuals. The repertoire was sequenced with immunoSEQ multiplex PCR; TCRdb's copy has only in-frame clones and lacks some. The repertoire holds millions of clones, with around 94% as singletons. Material for sequencing was naive CD4+ T cells sorted from blood. Subset reported: CD45RA+ positively selected. Receptors were obtained from a young man in good health.

The chain combines TRBV5-1 with TRBJ2-6, with D hard to call. CDR1 and CDR2 (germline): SGHRS, YFSETQ. The CDR3 sequence is 14 residues long. V was pared by 7 bases and J by 0 bases, with 8 bases between. The CDR3 loop reads CASHDGSGANVLTF. In DNA, the CDR3 is TGCGCCAGCCACGACGGCTCTGGGGCCAACGTCCTGACTTTC.

This rearrangement joins TRBV28 to TRBJ2-5, with a possible D match to TRBD2 (7 bases). With the DNA end fitting TRBJ2-7 better, the J assignment may be wrong. There are 14 residues in the CDR3. CDR1 and CDR2 from the germline V gene are MDHEN and SYDVKM. CDR3 in DNA: TGTGCCAGCGGAATCGGGGGGCCCTCCTACGAGCAGTACTTC. Residues: CASGIGGPSYEQYF.

This chain uses TRBV13 with TRBJ1-3; 9 nucleotides match TRBD1. The germline gives CDR1 PRHDT, CDR2 FYEKMQ (reference sequence). The CDR3 is made up of 15 amino acids. With 4 bases clipped from V and 7 bases from J, the junction kept 8 bases outside the gene matches. The CDR3, as DNA: TGTGCCAGCAGCTCAGATACAGGGGGCTCGAACACCATATATTTT. Translating it yields CASSSDTGGSNTIYF.

For the CDR3, the DNA is TGTGCCAGCAGCTCTGGTCTTGCGCAGTATTTT. This encodes CASSSGLAQYF. This sequence joins TRBV11-2 and TRBJ2-3; D ambiguous. Germline loops: CDR1 SGHAT, CDR2 FQNNGV. This CDR3 has 11 residues. Trimming took 4 bases from V and 10 from J, leaving 9 bases between them.

With respect to this clone: The same CDR3 is also encoded by other DNA sequences in this sample. This chain uses TRBV7-9 with TRBJ2-5; D is possibly TRBD1 or TRBD2 (5 bases each). CDR1 SEHNR and CDR2 FQNEAQ come from the germline V gene (reference sequence). Trimming stripped 3 bases from V and 1 base from J, with 6 bases between. This CDR3 has 13 residues. In nucleotides, the CDR3 is TGTGCCAGCAGCTTTGGGGGCCAAGAGACCCAGTACTTC. Translated: CASSFGGQETQYF.

The rearrangement links TRBV21-1 to TRBJ2-4; the table's D call, TRBD2, was not checked against the DNA. TRBV21-1 represents a pseudogene. The CDR3 loop spans 19 amino acids. The CDR3 here is CASTVRQRFGLLPKNIQYF. In DNA form, the CDR3 reads TGTGCCAGCACCGTACGCCAGAGGTTCGGCCTCTTACCCAAAAACATTCAGTACTTC.

The J gene is TRBJ2-7, the V gene TRBV29-1, with TRBD2 matching 8 bases. The CDR3 has 18 amino acids. V lost 2 bases and J lost 2; bases outside the gene matches: 17. The germline V gene encodes CDR1 SQVTM and CDR2 ANQGSEA. CDR3: CSVETGFQRGYSTYEQYF. DNA for the CDR3: TGCAGCGTTGAAACAGGGTTCCAGCGGGGGTACTCCACCTACGAGCAGTACTTC.

This chain links TRBV6-1 with TRBJ2-5, with TRBD2 identical over 8 bases. V shed 5 bases, J shed 2 bases, and the junction held 4 bases outside the gene matches. The CDR3 totals 14 residues. Germline values: CDR1 MNHNS, CDR2 SASEGT. The CDR3 here is CASSSQRGQETQYF. For the CDR3, the DNA is TGTGCCAGCAGTTCCCAGCGGGGGCAAGAGACCCAGTACTTC.

The gene calls are TRBV6-1 and TRBJ2-5; 7 bases are shared with TRBD1. J gave up 10 bases and V 6 bases, and 8 bases lay outside the gene matches. CDR3 length: 12 residues. Germline-derived CDR1 and CDR2 are MNHNS and SASEGT. The CDR3 DNA reads as TGTGCCAGCAGAAACGCAGGGGGTGGCCAGTACTTC. Translated: CASRNAGGGQYF.

This chain uses TRBV21-1 with TRBJ2-4; the table's D call TRBD2 went unverified against the DNA. TRBV21-1 is a pseudogene segment. This CDR3 has 10 residues. In DNA form, the CDR3 reads TGTGCCAGCCGCCCCAGGAGGTCGCTCTTC. It encodes CASRPRRSLF.

As to this clone: Distinct nucleotide sequences in the sample also encode this CDR3. The rearrangement links TRBV5-1 to TRBJ1-5; D is ambiguous. CDR3 length equals 13 residues. Deletions cut 4 bases from V and 3 bases from J, with 8 bases between. Germline V gene sequence: CDR1 SGHRS, CDR2 YFSETQ. CDR3 nucleotide sequence: TGCGCCAGCAGCGCCGGACTCAATCAGCCCCAGCATTTT. It is translated as CASSAGLNQPQHF. Using reference TRBV5-1 and TRBJ1-5 for the parts outside the CDR3, the full variable domain is KAGVTQTPRYLIKTRGQQVTLSCSPISGHRSVSWYQQTPGQGLQFLFEYFSETQRNKGNFPGRFSGRQFSNSRSEMNVSTLELGDSALYLCASSAGLNQPQHFGDGTRLSIL.

The chain carries TRBV9 and TRBJ1-2; D remains ambiguous. This CDR3 region has 14 residues. Germline CDR1 SGDLS, CDR2 YYNGEE. Trimming shortened V by 4 bases and J by 2 bases, and 12 bases separated the two germline ends. The CDR3 region is CASSLRWENYGYTF. The CDR3 region has the DNA TGTGCCAGCAGCCTAAGGTGGGAGAACTATGGCTACACCTTC.

This chain links TRBV9 with TRBJ1-4; no reliable D call. The V gene's germline CDR1 is SGDLS and CDR2 YYNGEE. Between the trimmed V and J ends, which lost 0 bases and 0 bases, there was a span of 6 bases. There are 15 residues in the CDR3. Here the CDR3 reads CASSVGLSTNEKLFF. In nucleotides, the CDR3 is TGTGCCAGCAGCGTAGGGCTTTCAACTAATGAAAAACTGTTTTTT.

In this sample, this clone turned up once. At the DNA level, this CDR3 is encoded by other sequences in the same sample as well. The chain employs TRBV7-2 and TRBJ2-1; the D gene is possibly TRBD2 (6 bases). The V end lost 4 bases, the J end lost 1 base, and 11 bases lay between the germline ends. CDR1 and CDR2 (germline): SGHTA, FQGNSA. There are 15 residues in the CDR3. The CDR3 sequence: CASSSGTSSYNEQFF. CDR3 sequence (DNA): TGTGCCAGCAGCTCGGGGACTTCGTCCTACAATGAGCAGTTCTTC. Full variable domain (missing parts from reference TRBV7-2 and TRBJ2-1): GAGVSQSPSNKVTEKGKDVELRCDPISGHTALYWYRQSLGQGLEFLIYFQGNSAPDKSGLPSDRFSAERTGGSVSTLTIQRTQQEDSAVYLCASSSGTSSYNEQFFGPGTRLTVL.

This clone was counted a single time. This chain links TRBV2 with TRBJ2-3; 9 nucleotides align to TRBD2. The CDR3 loop spans 15 amino acids. Trimming removed 7 bases from V and 1 base from J; junction bases left unmatched: 6. In germline, CDR1 is SNHLY, CDR2 FYNNEI. CDR3 protein: CASKVAGARTDTQYF. The DNA of the CDR3 is TGTGCCAGCAAGGTAGCGGGGGCTCGCACAGATACGCAGTATTTT.

In the case of this clone: In the same sample, other DNA sequences code for this CDR3. The chain has TRBV30 and TRBJ1-5; D possibly corresponds to TRBD1 (5 bases). V lost 1 base and J 5 bases, leaving 9 bases between the germline ends. CDR1 is GTSNPN, CDR2 SVGIG, per germline (reference sequence). This CDR3 comprises 13 residues. CDR3 coding DNA: TGTGCCTGGAGTGAGGGGCGGGATCAGCCCCAGCATTTT. This codes for CAWSEGRDQPQHF.

With regard to this clone: This sample also contains other DNA sequences that code for the same CDR3. The V and J genes are TRBV28 and TRBJ1-1; D unresolved. Per the germline V gene, CDR1 is MDHEN and CDR2 is SYDVKM. The V end lost 2 bases, the J end lost 5 bases, and 6 bases lay between the germline ends. The CDR3 is made up of 12 amino acids. The CDR3 here is CASSLGRTEAFF. CDR3 nucleotides: TGTGCCAGCAGTTTAGGGCGTACTGAAGCTTTCTTT.

V and J are TRBV6-5 and TRBJ2-7, with 8 bases aligning to TRBD2. Germline lookup yields CDR1 MNHEY and CDR2 SVGAGI. The CDR3 is 14 residues long. Trimming took 6 bases from V and 5 from J; bases not matched to a gene: 9. CDR3 residues: CASSARGANDEQYF. The CDR3 DNA sequence: TGTGCCAGCAGCGCGCGGGGGGCGAACGACGAGCAGTACTTC.

V gene TRBV30 combines with J gene TRBJ2-5; 12 nucleotides match TRBD2. Per germline, CDR1 GTSNPN and CDR2 SVGIG (reference sequence). The CDR3 length is 16 residues. The V and J ends lost 2 bases and 5 bases, in that order; junction bases with no gene match: 9. CDR3 bases: TGTGCCTGGAGTTTGACTAGCGGGGGAACTGGGGAGACCCAGTACTTC. Residues: CAWSLTSGGTGETQYF.

This chain joins TRBV5-1 and TRBJ1-1; D not resolved. CDR3 length: 13 amino acids. From germline, CDR1 is SGHRS and CDR2 YFSETQ. V lost 6 bases, J lost 11 bases, and 20 bases lay in between. The CDR3 DNA reads as TGCGCCAGCATGGATTCATTCGGCGTGGAGGCTTTCTTT. This gives the protein CASMDSFGVEAFF.

Here the CDR3 DNA reads TGTGCCAGCTCATCAGGGGCTAGCACAGATACGCAGTATTTT. Translated: CASSSGASTDTQYF. The V and J genes are TRBV18 and TRBJ2-3, with D perhaps matching TRBD1 (6 bases). Germline CDR1 reads KGHSH; CDR2 reads LQKENI. Trimming removed 5 bases at V and 0 bases at J, with 9 bases between. CDR3 length: 14 amino acids.

This chain joins TRBV7-3 and TRBJ2-2; D may be TRBD1 (6 bases). The CDR3 extends over 14 amino acids. CDR1 and CDR2 (germline): SGHTA, FQGTGA. The V gene lost 6 bases and the J gene lost 3 bases, with 11 bases spanning the gap. The CDR3: CASRTGTYTGELFF. Written as DNA, the CDR3 is TGTGCCAGCAGGACCGGGACATACACCGGGGAGCTGTTTTTT.

This sequence joins TRBV27 and TRBJ1-4; perhaps TRBD1 as D (6 bases). Germline loops: CDR1 MNHEY, CDR2 SMNVEV (reference sequence). V was trimmed by 6 bases and J by 2 bases, leaving 13 bases between them. CDR3 length: 15 residues. In nucleotides, the CDR3 is TGTGCCAGCAGACTTGGGGGGGCTACTAATGAAAAACTGTTTTTT. Its protein is CASRLGGATNEKLFF. The variable domain in full, completed from reference TRBV27 and TRBJ1-4, reads EAQVTQNPRYLITVTGKKLTVTCSQNMNHEYMSWYRQDPGLGLRQIYYSMNVEVTDKGDVPEGYKVSRKEKRNFPLILESPSPNQTSLYFCASRLGGATNEKLFFGSGTQLSVL.

V and J are TRBV4-1 and TRBJ2-5; 8 positions agree with TRBD2. The CDR3 consists of 13 residues. Germline CDR1 and CDR2: MGHRA and YSYEKL. With 6 bases clipped from V and 5 bases from J, the junction kept 5 bases outside the gene matches. DNA of the CDR3: TGCGCCAGCAGTTTAGCGGGAATGGAGACCCAGTACTTC. This encodes CASSLAGMETQYF.

The chain combines TRBV4-3 with TRBJ2-1; 9 bases align to TRBD2. This CDR3 is 15 amino acids long. CDR1 is LGHNA, CDR2 YSLEER, per germline. V shed 0 bases, J shed 4 bases, and the junction held 1 base outside the gene matches. Here the CDR3 DNA reads TGCGCCAGCAGCCAAGAGCGGGAGGGATACAATGAGCAGTTCTTC. Its protein is CASSQEREGYNEQFF.